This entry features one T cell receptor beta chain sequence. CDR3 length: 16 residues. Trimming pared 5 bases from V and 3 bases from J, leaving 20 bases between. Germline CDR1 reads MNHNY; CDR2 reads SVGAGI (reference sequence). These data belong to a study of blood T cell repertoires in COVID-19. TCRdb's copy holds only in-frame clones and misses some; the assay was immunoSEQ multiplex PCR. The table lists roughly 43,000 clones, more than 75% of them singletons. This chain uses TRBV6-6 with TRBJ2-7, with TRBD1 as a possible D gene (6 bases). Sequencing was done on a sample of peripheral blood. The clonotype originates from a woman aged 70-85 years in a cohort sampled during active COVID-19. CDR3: CASSGSGTKPHYEQYF. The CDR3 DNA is TGTGCCAGCAGTGGCTCCGGGACAAAGCCCCACTACGAGCAGTACTTC.